The next 21 T cell receptor beta chains were all read from a single sample in a study of human T cells and chemical hapten exposure. The time point is: patch test 3, about 24 weeks after DPC sensitization. Treatment noted: therapeutic diphenylcyclopropenone sensitization with weekly scalp DPC. A single record per CDR3 protein comes from TCRdb applying MiXCR to the RACE reads. The table lists some 97,000 distinct CDR3 sequences, roughly a quarter of them singletons, with over 9% in the top ten. The source material was whole blood, sampled in connection with sensitization to the hapten diphenylcyclopropenone (DPC). These receptor sequences come from a man aged 35 to 55 with alopecia areata. Some clones in this sample may be carry-over from other donors' samples.

This clonotype was seen a handful of times. The gene calls are TRBV4-3 and TRBJ2-7; TRBD1 might be the D (6 bases). Germline V gives CDR1 LGHNA, CDR2 YSLEER. V was shortened by 3 bases and J by 4 bases, with 22 bases between the two germline ends. The CDR3 spans 17 residues. CDR3 bases: TGCGCCAGCAGCCAGGGCTATGGTAGGCAGGGACAATACGAGCAGTACTTC. This translates into CASSQGYGRQGQYEQYF.

The genes are TRBV9 and TRBJ2-5; D remains unclear. This CDR3 is built from 15 residues. Trimming stripped 0 bases from V and 7 bases from J, with 16 bases between. Germline V lookup: CDR1 SGDLS, CDR2 YYNGEE. The CDR3 is CASSVEDSLVVTQYF. In nucleotides, the CDR3 is TGTGCCAGCAGCGTAGAAGACTCCCTAGTTGTGACCCAGTACTTC.

The rearrangement joins TRBV7-9 to TRBJ1-1; the D is unclear. Germline V gene lookup returns CDR1 SEHNR and CDR2 FQNEAQ (reference sequence). The CDR3 length is 13 residues. V lost 4 bases and J 2 bases, leaving 8 bases between the germline ends. DNA of the CDR3: TGTGCCAGCAGCTCGCTCCGCAACACTGAAGCTTTCTTT. As protein: CASSSLRNTEAFF.

This clonotype was found many times. This rearrangement joins TRBV7-2 to TRBJ2-1, with D possibly matching TRBD2 (6 bases). The germline gives CDR1 SGHTA, CDR2 FQGNSA. Between the trimmed V and J ends, which lost 5 bases and 9 bases, there was a span of 17 bases. The CDR3 totals 14 residues. The CDR3 bases are TGTGCCAGCAGCCCCCGTGCGGCCGGGGGTGAGCAGTTCTTC. It translates to CASSPRAAGGEQFF.

This clonotype qualifies as large. The junction does not match germline at one end; this may be a read error. The rearrangement uses TRBV6-6 and TRBJ1-6; no definite D call. The CDR3 loop spans 14 amino acids. Germline-derived CDR1 and CDR2 are MNHNY and SVGAGI (reference sequence). CDR3 bases: TGTGCCAGCAGTTCCATGGCCTCTAATCCACCCCTCCACTTT. Translating gives CASSSMASNPPLHF.

The chain employs TRBV20-1 and TRBJ2-7, with no clear D. The CDR3 spans 14 residues. In germline, CDR1 is DFQATT, CDR2 SNEGSKA (reference sequence). V was trimmed by 6 bases and J by 2 bases, leaving 17 bases between them. This CDR3 is CSALDGEPPYEQYF. Here the CDR3 DNA reads TGCAGTGCCTTAGACGGTGAACCCCCCTACGAGCAGTACTTC.

The rearrangement joins TRBV6-6 to TRBJ2-6; 13 bases map to TRBD2. In germline, CDR1 is MNHNY, CDR2 SVGAGI (reference sequence). Trimming at V came to 4 bases and at J to 0 bases, leaving 12 bases not matched to a gene. This CDR3 region has 21 residues. In DNA, the CDR3 is TGTGCCAGCAGTTCCCTGACTAGCGGGAGGCCCTCCAGCTCTGGGGCCAACGTCCTGACTTTC. Protein: CASSSLTSGRPSSSGANVLTF.

This chain uses TRBV5-1 with TRBJ2-1, with 7 bases fitting TRBD2. The trim removed 0 bases at V and 8 bases at J, leaving 5 bases unmatched. Germline loops: CDR1 SGHRS, CDR2 YFSETQ. This CDR3 contains 14 residues. CDR3 DNA sequence: TGCGCCAGCAGCTTGGGGGCGGGAGCAGATGAGCAGTTCTTC. Its translation: CASSLGAGADEQFF.

This sequence joins TRBV28 and TRBJ1-5, with unresolved D. Per the germline V gene, CDR1 is MDHEN and CDR2 is SYDVKM. V lost 5 bases, J lost 5 bases, and 13 bases lay in between. The CDR3 is made up of 14 amino acids. The CDR3 DNA follows: TGTGCCAGCAGTGTCAGGACCTTATATCAGCCCCAGCATTTT. It is translated as CASSVRTLYQPQHF.

This clonotype was counted a few times. The chain has TRBV5-1 and TRBJ2-3; possibly TRBD1 for D (6 bases). CDR3 length: 15 amino acids. Trimming stripped 1 base from V and 2 bases from J, with 11 bases between. Germline V gene data show CDR1 as SGHRS and CDR2 as YFSETQ. The CDR3 DNA follows: TGCGCCAGCAGCTTGTCGACAGGTTACACAGATACGCAGTATTTT. It codes for CASSLSTGYTDTQYF. Supplemented by reference TRBV5-1 and TRBJ2-3, the full variable domain reads KAGVTQTPRYLIKTRGQQVTLSCSPISGHRSVSWYQQTPGQGLQFLFEYFSETQRNKGNFPGRFSGRQFSNSRSEMNVSTLELGDSALYLCASSLSTGYTDTQYFGPGTRLTVL.

This clonotype occurred a few times. The chain couples TRBV20-1 to TRBJ1-1; D unresolved. V was clipped by 3 bases and J by 0 bases, with 8 bases between them. Germline V CDR1 and CDR2: DFQATT, SNEGSKA (reference sequence). The CDR3 has 13 amino acids. CDR3 residues: CSASSPMNTEAFF. DNA for the CDR3: TGCAGTGCTAGTTCGCCTATGAACACTGAAGCTTTCTTT.

This chain joins TRBV12-3 or TRBV12-4 and TRBJ1-1; the match to TRBD1 covers 12 bases. Unmatched junction bases numbered 10, after V lost 6 bases and J lost 5 bases. The CDR3 has 16 amino acids. CDR3 residues: CASRPGTGGQGTEAFF. The CDR3 bases are TGTGCCAGCAGGCCCGGGACAGGGGGCCAGGGTACTGAAGCTTTCTTT.

Only a few counts were recorded for this clonotype. The chain has TRBV6-1 and TRBJ2-3; 12 positions match TRBD1. The V segment lost 11 bases and the J segment 1 base; nucleotides outside the gene matches: 13. This CDR3 has 17 amino acids. CDR1 MNHNS and CDR2 SASEGT come from the germline V gene. Here the CDR3 DNA reads TGTGCCGGAAGGGGACAGGGGGCGGTTGGACGCACAGATACGCAGTATTTT. This encodes CAGRGQGAVGRTDTQYF.

This clonotype showed up many times. The CDR3 coding sequence is TGTGCCAGCAGGTCCGGGACAGGGGGAAATTCACCCCTCCACTTT. Translated: CASRSGTGGNSPLHF. The genes are TRBV12-3 or TRBV12-4 and TRBJ1-6; 11 bases match TRBD1. The CDR3 totals 15 residues. Trimming cost V 6 bases and J 7 bases; bases outside gene matches: 5.

The gene calls are TRBV20-1 and TRBJ1-1; 10 nucleotides line up with TRBD1. The V and J ends lost 3 bases and 6 bases, in that order; junction bases with no gene match: 10. This CDR3 spans 15 amino acids. The germline V gene encodes CDR1 DFQATT and CDR2 SNEGSKA (reference sequence). For the CDR3, the DNA is TGCAGTGCTAGCCAACCGGGACAGGGGAGCCCTGAAGCTTTCTTT. Translated, it gives CSASQPGQGSPEAFF.

V gene TRBV27 combines with J gene TRBJ2-7, with D hard to call. CDR1 is MNHEY and CDR2 is SMNVEV in the germline V gene (reference sequence). The germline V and J ends were trimmed by 10 bases and 3 bases, with 19 bases remaining between them. CDR3 length: 14 residues. CDR3 sequence: CATRLGTSYYEQYF. The CDR3 region has the DNA TGTGCCACCAGGTTGGGCACCTCTTACTACGAGCAGTACTTC.

The chain links TRBV6-6 to TRBJ1-2; TRBD1 is a possible D gene (6 bases). Deletions cut 7 bases from V and 3 bases from J, with 18 bases between. Germline V gives CDR1 MNHNY, CDR2 SVGAGI (reference sequence). The length of the CDR3 is 15 residues. CDR3 amino acids: CASTPPRTVDYGYTF. The DNA for the CDR3 is TGTGCCAGCACCCCTCCCCGGACAGTCGACTATGGCTACACCTTC.

This chain connects TRBV20-1 to TRBJ1-5; D not certain. CDR3 length: 14 residues. Deletions cut 3 bases from V and 0 bases from J, with 9 bases between. CDR1 and CDR2 (germline): DFQATT, SNEGSKA (reference sequence). CDR3 in DNA: TGCAGTGCTAGGAAGGTTAATAGCAATCAGCCCCAGCATTTT. It translates to CSARKVNSNQPQHF.

This clonotype was observed a few times. The chain combines TRBV20-1 with TRBJ2-5; no clear D gene. Germline-derived CDR1 and CDR2 are DFQATT and SNEGSKA (reference sequence). The V gene lost 6 bases and the J gene lost 1 base, with 15 bases spanning the gap. The CDR3 totals 14 residues. CDR3 sequence: CSAGDIDPQETQYF. DNA of the CDR3: TGCAGTGCCGGAGATATTGACCCCCAAGAGACCCAGTACTTC.

This chain links TRBV12-3 or TRBV12-4 with TRBJ2-7, with 7 bases fitting TRBD1. Trimming at V came to 4 bases and at J to 6 bases, leaving 12 bases not matched to a gene. CDR3 length: 15 residues. The CDR3 region is CASSSSSTGWAEQYF. CDR3 nucleotides: TGTGCCAGCAGTTCCTCTTCGACAGGGTGGGCCGAGCAGTACTTC.

The chain has TRBV5-4 and TRBJ2-5; D is uncertain. This CDR3 is built from 11 residues. Trimming removed 0 bases at V and 6 bases at J, with 3 bases between. Germline CDR1 is SGHNT and CDR2 is YYREEE (reference sequence). CDR3 region: CASSLEKTQYF. The DNA for the CDR3 is TGTGCCAGCAGCTTGGAGAAGACCCAGTACTTC. The full variable domain, its missing parts supplied by reference TRBV5-4 and TRBJ2-5, is ETGVTQSPTHLIKTRGQQVTLRCSSQSGHNTVSWYQQALGQGPQFIFQYYREEENGRGNFPPRFSGLQFPNYSSELNVNALELDDSALYLCASSLEKTQYFGPGTRLLVL.